These 20 T cell receptor beta chains came from one sample sequenced in a study of shared clonotypes between healthy human individuals. Repertoires were generated with immunoSEQ multiplex PCR, while TCRdb's copy carries only in-frame clones and drops some. This table has a few hundred thousand clones, around nine tenths appearing once. The sequenced sample was memory CD8+ T cells sorted from blood. The subset here: CD45RO+ cells pooled with CCR7-negative TemRA cells. Receptor source: a man aged 18 to 30 in good health.

This sequence joins TRBV6-5 and TRBJ1-1, with 7 bases identical to TRBD1. Trimming removed 0 bases from V and 5 bases from J; junction bases left unmatched: 3. The CDR3 is 14 residues long. In germline, CDR1 is MNHEY, CDR2 SVGAGI. The CDR3 DNA is TGTGCCAGCAGTTACTCGCCAGGGGGGACTGAAGCTTTCTTT. Translation gives CASSYSPGGTEAFF.

This clone was recorded a few times. The chain couples TRBV5-4 to TRBJ1-6, with a possible D match to TRBD1 (6 bases). Per germline, CDR1 SGHNT and CDR2 YYREEE (reference sequence). V was clipped by 5 bases and J by 3 bases, with 18 bases between them. The CDR3 covers 17 residues. The CDR3 loop reads CASSLYLQGDYNSPLHF. CDR3 coding DNA: TGTGCCAGCAGTTTGTATCTACAGGGAGACTATAATTCACCCCTCCACTTT.

This chain joins TRBV12-5 and TRBJ2-1; 10 bases are shared with TRBD2. V trimming: 4 bases; J trimming: 8 bases; junction bases outside the gene matches: 8. Germline V lookup: CDR1 LGHNT, CDR2 FRNRAP. The CDR3 consists of 15 residues. CDR3 bases: TGTGCTAGTGGTTCACAGGGACTAGCGATGTATGAGCAGTTCTTC. Translated: CASGSQGLAMYEQFF.

This chain links TRBV6-5 with TRBJ2-7; D possibly matches TRBD1 or TRBD2 (5 bases each). The CDR3 consists of 12 residues. The germline CDR1 and CDR2 sequences are MNHEY and SVGAGI. V lost 7 bases and J lost 0, with 7 bases in between. The CDR3: CASTGTSYEQYF. CDR3 DNA: TGTGCCAGCACGGGGACCTCCTACGAGCAGTACTTC.

This chain joins TRBV27 and TRBJ2-3; either TRBD1 or TRBD2 may supply D (6 bases each). V lost 6 bases and J lost 2, with 12 bases in between. The CDR3 has 14 residues. Germline CDR1 reads MNHEY; CDR2 reads SMNVEV (reference sequence). CDR3 in amino acids: CASSPGAPTDTQYF. The CDR3 coding sequence is TGTGCCAGCAGCCCGGGGGCCCCCACAGATACGCAGTATTTT.

This clone was counted a single time. The chain has TRBV2 and TRBJ2-7; TRBD1 might be the D (6 bases). V was trimmed by 4 bases and J by 1 base, leaving 17 bases between them. The CDR3 sequence is 16 residues long. CDR1 is SNHLY, CDR2 FYNNEI, per germline. CDR3 sequence (DNA): TGTGCCAGCAGTGTCCGGGACACATTCTCATCCTACGAGCAGTACTTC. Translation gives CASSVRDTFSSYEQYF.

The chain is built from TRBV29-1 and TRBJ2-7; TRBD2 is a possible D gene (5 bases). V was pared by 4 bases and J by 0 bases, with 16 bases between. The CDR3 runs 15 residues. Germline V lookup: CDR1 SQVTM, CDR2 ANQGSEA. The chain's CDR3 is CSVVLARAPSYEQYF. DNA for the CDR3: TGCAGCGTTGTCCTGGCGAGGGCACCCTCCTACGAGCAGTACTTC.

The rearrangement uses TRBV20-1 and TRBJ2-7; TRBD2 is a possible D gene (6 bases). This CDR3 contains 11 residues. V shed 5 bases and J shed 4 bases, with 9 bases lying between them. Germline V CDR1 and CDR2: DFQATT, SNEGSKA (reference sequence). This CDR3 reads CSAGGEYEQYF. CDR3 DNA sequence: TGCAGTGCTGGAGGGGAATACGAGCAGTACTTC.

The rearrangement uses TRBV13 and TRBJ2-7, with D possibly being TRBD1 or TRBD2 (5 bases each). Germline CDR1 PRHDT, CDR2 FYEKMQ (reference sequence). CDR3 size: 15 residues. Trimming shortened V by 1 base and J by 0 bases, and 10 bases separated the two germline ends. The CDR3 sequence: CASSLEGDLSYEQYF. The CDR3 nucleotides are TGTGCCAGCAGCTTAGAAGGGGACCTCTCCTACGAGCAGTACTTC.

As to this clone: With a much larger clone just one base away, this may be a read error. Other DNA sequences in the sample encode the same CDR3. This chain connects TRBV7-2 to TRBJ2-2; D is unresolved. This CDR3 comprises 11 residues. Trimming cost V 6 bases and J 5 bases, with 4 bases left between them. CDR1 SGHTA and CDR2 FQGNSA come from the germline V gene. This CDR3 reads CASSLTGELFF. CDR3 DNA sequence: TGTGCCAGCAGTCTTACCGGGGAGCTGTTTTTT.

DNA for the CDR3: TGTGCCAGCCCCTCGCTAGCGGGAGGGGGCAATGAGCAGTTCTTC. This encodes CASPSLAGGGNEQFF. This chain uses TRBV5-8 with TRBJ2-1, with 12 bases lining up with TRBD2. Trimming cost V 7 bases and J 6 bases; bases outside gene matches: 8. Germline V gene sequence: CDR1 SGHTS, CDR2 YDEGEE. This CDR3 has 15 residues.

The J gene is TRBJ1-2, the V gene TRBV4-1; D remains unclear. The CDR3 totals 15 residues. Between the trimmed V and J ends, which lost 1 base and 3 bases, there was a span of 12 bases. The germline CDR1 and CDR2 sequences are MGHRA and YSYEKL. The CDR3 loop reads CASSQVTSYDYGYTF. The CDR3 coding sequence is TGCGCCAGCAGCCAAGTCACCAGCTACGACTATGGCTACACCTTC.

This chain connects TRBV13 to TRBJ1-4; 10 nucleotides align to TRBD1. The CDR3 covers 15 residues. Looked up from germline, CDR1 is PRHDT and CDR2 is FYEKMQ (reference sequence). V shed 5 bases and J 6 bases; nucleotides not matched to a gene: 6. The CDR3 spells CASSPSGTGDEKLFF. As DNA, the CDR3 is TGTGCCAGCAGCCCTTCAGGGACAGGGGATGAAAAACTGTTTTTT.

CDR3 bases: TGTGCCAGCAGCCCTAGGCAGGGGGACGAGCAGTACTTC. Translated, it gives CASSPRQGDEQYF. The V and J genes are TRBV7-9 and TRBJ2-7; 7 positions match TRBD1. The ends lost 5 bases at V and 5 bases at J; junction bases unmatched: 6. This CDR3 region has 13 residues. From germline, CDR1 is SEHNR and CDR2 FQNEAQ (reference sequence).

This chain uses TRBV7-6 with TRBJ2-2; 10 positions match TRBD2. This CDR3 is built from 14 residues. With V trimmed by 8 bases and J by 5 bases, 5 bases remained unmatched. Germline V lookup: CDR1 SGHVS, CDR2 FNYEAQ. The CDR3 protein is CASDAGLATGELFF. The CDR3 coding sequence is TGTGCCAGCGACGCGGGACTAGCGACCGGGGAGCTGTTTTTT.

This chain connects TRBV28 to TRBJ2-4; tentative D call: TRBD2 (6 bases). The CDR3 is 15 residues long. The V end lost 3 bases, the J end lost 0 bases, and 9 bases lay between the germline ends. CDR1 is MDHEN and CDR2 is SYDVKM in the germline V gene. Here the CDR3 reads CASSFGGEAKNIQYF. The CDR3 DNA reads TGTGCCAGCAGTTTCGGAGGGGAAGCCAAAAACATTCAGTACTTC. The full variable domain, completed using reference TRBV28 and TRBJ2-4, is DVKVTQSSRYLVKRTGEKVFLECVQDMDHENMFWYRQDPGLGLRLIYFSYDVKMKEKGDIPEGYSVSREKKERFSLILESASTNQTSMYLCASSFGGEAKNIQYFGAGTRLSVL.

This clone was counted once. The J gene is TRBJ2-1, the V gene TRBV7-6, with 11 bases aligning to TRBD2. Trimming at V came to 4 bases and at J to 4 bases, leaving 3 bases not matched to a gene. Germline assignment: CDR1 SGHVS and CDR2 FNYEAQ. This CDR3 is 15 amino acids long. The CDR3 sequence is CASSSGTSGYNEQFF. The CDR3 DNA follows: TGTGCCAGCAGCTCCGGGACTAGCGGTTACAATGAGCAGTTCTTC.

The chain combines TRBV6-1 with TRBJ2-7, with D possibly being TRBD1 or TRBD2 (5 bases each). This CDR3 region has 14 residues. Trimming left V 0 bases short and J 3 bases short, with 9 bases between. Looked up from germline, CDR1 is MNHNS and CDR2 is SASEGT. CDR3 residues: CASSEAGDLYEQYF. The CDR3 nucleotides are TGTGCCAGCAGTGAAGCGGGGGACCTCTACGAGCAGTACTTC.

The rearrangement joins TRBV7-9 to TRBJ2-4; the match to TRBD2 covers 14 bases. The V segment lost 4 bases and the J segment 7 bases; nucleotides outside the gene matches: 15. Germline CDR1 reads SEHNR; CDR2 reads FQNEAQ (reference sequence). The CDR3 extends over 19 amino acids. The CDR3: CASSSPPGAGLAGVNIQYF. DNA of the CDR3: TGTGCCAGCAGCTCCCCCCCCGGGGCGGGACTAGCGGGAGTTAACATTCAGTACTTC.

V gene TRBV4-1 combines with J gene TRBJ1-2; 9 nucleotides agree with TRBD1. The CDR3 has 15 amino acids. CDR1 and CDR2 from the germline V gene are MGHRA and YSYEKL. V shed 3 bases, J shed 6 bases, and the junction held 8 bases outside the gene matches. CDR3 coding DNA: TGCGCCAGCAGCCAGGTTACAGGGGGCGGGGATGGCTACACCTTC. Encoded protein: CASSQVTGGGDGYTF.